This TCR beta chain was documented in a study of cytomegalovirus exposure and HLA in healthy donors. On this clone: Its antigen remains unknown.

Study findings and constraints: By HLA locus, TCR association rates varied in a later analysis, with DRB1 showing the most and HLA-C the fewest.

The PCR contained 60 Vbeta and 13 Jbeta primers. The protocol was immunoSEQ multiplex PCR, while the TCRdb copy is restricted to in-frame clones and leaves out a portion. The profile shows under 200,000 clones, 80% to 85% of them singletons. Trimming took off 4 bases at V and 1 base at J, with 10 bases between the two ends. CDR1 and CDR2 (germline): SGHVS, FQNEAQ. CDR3 length: 14 residues. Sequenced material: PBMCs. The receptor was isolated from a male donor in good health and CMV-seropositive. V usage is TRBV7-8 and J usage is TRBJ1-2; D perhaps matches TRBD1 (6 bases). CDR3 in DNA: TGTGCCAGCAGCTCGACAGGCCTTAACTATGGCTACACCTTC. As protein: CASSSTGLNYGYTF. The variable domain in full, with the rest retrieved from reference TRBV7-8 and TRBJ1-2, is GAGVSQSPRYKVAKRGQDVALRCDPISGHVSLFWYQQALGQGPEFLTYFQNEAQLDKSGLPSDRFFAERPEGSVSTLKIQRTQQEDSAVYLCASSSTGLNYGYTFGSGTRLTVV.